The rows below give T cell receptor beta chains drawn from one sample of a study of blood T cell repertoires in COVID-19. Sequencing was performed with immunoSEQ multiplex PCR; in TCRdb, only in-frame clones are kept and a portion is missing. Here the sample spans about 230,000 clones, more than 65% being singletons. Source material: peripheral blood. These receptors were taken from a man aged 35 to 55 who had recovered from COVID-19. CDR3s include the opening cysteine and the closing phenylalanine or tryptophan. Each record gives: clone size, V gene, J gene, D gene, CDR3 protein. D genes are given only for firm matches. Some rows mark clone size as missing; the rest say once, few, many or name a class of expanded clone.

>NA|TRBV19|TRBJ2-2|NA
CASTRSGQTNTGELFF
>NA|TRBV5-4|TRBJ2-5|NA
CASSLTGLQETQYF
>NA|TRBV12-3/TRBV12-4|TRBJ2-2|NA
CASSSHRAGELFF
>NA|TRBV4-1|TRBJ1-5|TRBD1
CASSHGPGGQNNQPQHF
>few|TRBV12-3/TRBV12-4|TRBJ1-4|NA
CASSLNGRGKLFF
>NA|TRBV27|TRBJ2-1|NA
CASSVGGSSYNEQFF
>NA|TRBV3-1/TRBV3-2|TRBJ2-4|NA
CASSQDSSGVGKNIQYF
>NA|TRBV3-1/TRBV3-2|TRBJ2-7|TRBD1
CASSPTPSYAGTGLYEQYF
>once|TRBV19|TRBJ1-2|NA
CASSPRGGAAYGYTF
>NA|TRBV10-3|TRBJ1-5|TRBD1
CAISENLGQGGPRGNQPQHF
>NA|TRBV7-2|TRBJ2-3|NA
CASSQRTAPQYF
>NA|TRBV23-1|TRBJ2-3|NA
CASRAGRGPGTDTQYF
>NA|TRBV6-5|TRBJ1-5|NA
CASSRQVNQPQHF
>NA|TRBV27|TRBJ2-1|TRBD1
CASSFQGVHHNEQFF
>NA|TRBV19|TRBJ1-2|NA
CASSIPGGHGYTF
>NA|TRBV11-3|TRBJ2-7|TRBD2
CASSLVAGASYEQYF
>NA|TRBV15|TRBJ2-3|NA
CATSRGTGSTDTQYF
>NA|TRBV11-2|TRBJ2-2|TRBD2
CASSSLLAGGRNTGELFF
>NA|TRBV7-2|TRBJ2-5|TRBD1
CASSFKIGTGGLQETQYF
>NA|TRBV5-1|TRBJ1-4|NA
CASSLGQQAQNEKLFF
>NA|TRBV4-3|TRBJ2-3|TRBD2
CASSRRTSGDTDTQYF
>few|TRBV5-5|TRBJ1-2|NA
CASSSTGSYGYTF
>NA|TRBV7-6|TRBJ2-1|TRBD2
CASSLTERGPSYNEQFF
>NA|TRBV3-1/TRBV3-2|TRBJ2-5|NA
CASSQAGSQETQYF
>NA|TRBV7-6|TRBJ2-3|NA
CASSLNLGVAGQPDTQYF
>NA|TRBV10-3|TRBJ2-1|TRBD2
CAISESSSGRASEQFF
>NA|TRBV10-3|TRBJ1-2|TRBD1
CAISDYRGEGYGYTF
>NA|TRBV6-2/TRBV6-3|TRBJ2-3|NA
CASSRLDTMGDTQYF
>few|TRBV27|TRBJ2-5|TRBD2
CASGPGLAGVETQYF
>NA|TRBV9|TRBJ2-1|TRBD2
CASSPTSGGWNEQFF
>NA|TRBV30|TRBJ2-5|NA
CAWELGETQYF
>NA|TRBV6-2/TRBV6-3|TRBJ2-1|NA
CASSYGGAANEQFF
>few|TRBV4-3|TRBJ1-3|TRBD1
CASSQGTGVGNTIYF
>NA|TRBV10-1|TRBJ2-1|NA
CASSGPGDNEQFF
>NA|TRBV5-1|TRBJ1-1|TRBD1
CASSRGTVRMNTEAFF
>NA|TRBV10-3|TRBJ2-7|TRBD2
CAISDLASGTYEQYF
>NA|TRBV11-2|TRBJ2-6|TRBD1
CASTRPGQGSSGANVLTF
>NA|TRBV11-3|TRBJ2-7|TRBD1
CASSPRTGWYEQYF
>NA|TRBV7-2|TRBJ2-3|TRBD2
CASSPVRPSGRAADTQYF
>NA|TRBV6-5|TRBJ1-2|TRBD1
CASNSGQGAFGYTF
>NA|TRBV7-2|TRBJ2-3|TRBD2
CASSPDSTSARHLF
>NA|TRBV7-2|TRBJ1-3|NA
CASSGRLASGNTIYF
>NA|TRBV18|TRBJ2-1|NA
CASSPRVGTDNEQFF
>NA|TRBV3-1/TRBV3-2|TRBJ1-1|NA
CASSLRGFRTEAFF
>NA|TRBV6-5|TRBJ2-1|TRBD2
CASKPGLAAEQFF
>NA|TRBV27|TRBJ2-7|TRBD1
CASSFTGTGGASYEQYF
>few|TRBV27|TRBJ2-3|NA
CASSFTQGSDTQYF
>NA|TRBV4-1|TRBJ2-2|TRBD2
CASSQGRLAELELFF
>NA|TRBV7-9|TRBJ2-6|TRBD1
CAKDRGEGANVLTF
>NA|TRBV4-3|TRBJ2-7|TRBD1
CASSQDRGGGYEQYF
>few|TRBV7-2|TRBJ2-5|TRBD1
CASSSRGTGAGETQYF
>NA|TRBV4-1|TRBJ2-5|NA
CASSSRTAQETQYF
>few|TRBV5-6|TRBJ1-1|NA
CASTHRARSTEAFF
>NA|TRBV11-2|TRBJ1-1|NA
CASSTGPNTEAFF
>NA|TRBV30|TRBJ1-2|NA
CAWGWQGPYGYTF
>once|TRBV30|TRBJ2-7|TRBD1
CAWRSLLPGQGVTTQYF
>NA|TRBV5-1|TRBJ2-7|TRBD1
CASSSRQGVSEQYF
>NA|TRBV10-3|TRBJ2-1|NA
CAVQTRFGEQFF